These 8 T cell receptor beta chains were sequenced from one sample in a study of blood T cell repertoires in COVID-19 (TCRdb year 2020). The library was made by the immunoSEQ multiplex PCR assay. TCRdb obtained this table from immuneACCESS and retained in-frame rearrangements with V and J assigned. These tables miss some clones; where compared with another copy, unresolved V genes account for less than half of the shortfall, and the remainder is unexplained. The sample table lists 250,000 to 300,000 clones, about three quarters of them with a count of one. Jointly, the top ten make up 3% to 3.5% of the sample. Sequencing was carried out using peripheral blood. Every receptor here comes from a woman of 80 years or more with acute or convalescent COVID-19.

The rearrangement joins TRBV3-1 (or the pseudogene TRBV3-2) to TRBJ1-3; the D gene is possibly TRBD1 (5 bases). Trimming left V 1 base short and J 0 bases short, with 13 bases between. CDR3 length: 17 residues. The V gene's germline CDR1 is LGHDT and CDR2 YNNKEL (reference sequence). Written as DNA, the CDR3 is TGTGCCAGCAGCCAAGGGAGTCAGGGCTCCTCTGGAAACACCATATATTTT. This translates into CASSQGSQGSSGNTIYF.

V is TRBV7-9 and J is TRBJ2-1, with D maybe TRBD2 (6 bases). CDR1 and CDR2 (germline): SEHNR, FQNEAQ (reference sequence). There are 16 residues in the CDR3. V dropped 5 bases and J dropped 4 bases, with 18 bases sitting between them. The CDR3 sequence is CASSPGGRGDYNEQFF. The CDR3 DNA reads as TGTGCCAGCAGCCCTGGGGGGAGAGGGGATTACAATGAGCAGTTCTTC.

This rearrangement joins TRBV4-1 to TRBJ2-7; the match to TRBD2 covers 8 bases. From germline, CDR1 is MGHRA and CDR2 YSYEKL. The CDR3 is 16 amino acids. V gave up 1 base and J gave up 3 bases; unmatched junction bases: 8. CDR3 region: CASSQASGRPYYEQYF. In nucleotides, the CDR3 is TGCGCCAGCAGCCAAGCGAGCGGGAGACCTTACTACGAGCAGTACTTC.

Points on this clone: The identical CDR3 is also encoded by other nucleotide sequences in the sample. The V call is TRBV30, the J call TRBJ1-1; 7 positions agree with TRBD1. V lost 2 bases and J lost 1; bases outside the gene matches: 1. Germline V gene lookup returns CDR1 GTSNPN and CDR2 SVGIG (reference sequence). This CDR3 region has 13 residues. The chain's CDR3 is CAWSRGPNTEAFF. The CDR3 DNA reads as TGTGCCTGGAGTAGGGGGCCGAACACTGAAGCTTTCTTT.

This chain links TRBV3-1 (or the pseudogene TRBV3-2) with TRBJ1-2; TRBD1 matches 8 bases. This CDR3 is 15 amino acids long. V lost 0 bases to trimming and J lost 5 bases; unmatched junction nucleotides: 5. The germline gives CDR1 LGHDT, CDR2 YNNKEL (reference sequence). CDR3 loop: CASSQEDRVGYGYTF. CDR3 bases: TGTGCCAGCAGCCAAGAGGACAGGGTTGGGTATGGCTACACCTTC.

This chain's CDR3 is CASSGTSGRGEQYF. The DNA for the CDR3 is TGTGCCAGCAGTGGTACTAGCGGGAGGGGGGAGCAGTACTTC. The J gene is TRBJ2-7, the V gene TRBV25-1; 13 positions agree with TRBD2. Germline values: CDR1 MGHDK, CDR2 SYGVNS. This CDR3 spans 14 amino acids. V was clipped by 4 bases and J by 7 bases; unmatched bases: 4.

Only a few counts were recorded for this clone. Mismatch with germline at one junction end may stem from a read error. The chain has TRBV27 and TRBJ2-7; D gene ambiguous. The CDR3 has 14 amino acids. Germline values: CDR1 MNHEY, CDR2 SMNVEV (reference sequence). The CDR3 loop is CASSLSHGSYEQYF. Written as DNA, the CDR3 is TGTGCCAGCAGTCTATCTCACGGCTCCTACGAGCAGTACTTC.

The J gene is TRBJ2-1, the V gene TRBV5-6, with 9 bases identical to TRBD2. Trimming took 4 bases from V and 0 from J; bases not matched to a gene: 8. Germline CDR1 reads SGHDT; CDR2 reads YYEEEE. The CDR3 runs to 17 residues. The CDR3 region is CASSIPGLATSYNEQFF. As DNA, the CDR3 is TGTGCCAGCAGCATTCCCGGACTAGCGACCTCCTACAATGAGCAGTTCTTC.